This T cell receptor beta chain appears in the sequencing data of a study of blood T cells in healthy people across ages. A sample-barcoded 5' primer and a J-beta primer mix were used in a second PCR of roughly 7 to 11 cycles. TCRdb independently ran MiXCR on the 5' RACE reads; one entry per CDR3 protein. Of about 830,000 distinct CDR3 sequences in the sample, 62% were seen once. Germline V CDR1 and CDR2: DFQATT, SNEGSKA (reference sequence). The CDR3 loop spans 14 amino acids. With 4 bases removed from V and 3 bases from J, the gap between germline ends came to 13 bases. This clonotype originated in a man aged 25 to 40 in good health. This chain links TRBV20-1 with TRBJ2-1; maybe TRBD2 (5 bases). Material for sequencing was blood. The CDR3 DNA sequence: TGCAGTGCTATTGAGCGGTCGATCTACAATGAGCAGTTCTTC. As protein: CSAIERSIYNEQFF.